These T cell receptor beta chains were read from a single sample in a study of cytomegalovirus exposure and HLA in healthy donors. TCRdb's table, derived via immunoSEQ multiplex PCR, lists solely in-frame clones and lacks some. Of 100,000 or so clones listed, approximately 77% were seen once; the top ten hold 4.9%. Sequencing input: PBMCs. The source is a woman aged 40 to 50 in good health and CMV-seronegative. The CDR3 runs from the conserved cysteine through the conserved F or W. D genes are given only for firm matches. Expanded clones get a size class; other rows say once, few or many, or leave the size out.

j_call: TRBJ2-1; v_call: TRBV19; clone_size: -; cdr3_length: 13; d_call: -; cdr3_aa: CASSLTDYNEQFF; cdr3_nt: TGTGCCAGTAGCCTCACAGATTACAATGAGCAGTTCTTC
j_call: TRBJ2-7; v_call: TRBV7-9; clone_size: -; cdr3_length: 13; d_call: TRBD1; cdr3_aa: CASSLNPGGRTYF; cdr3_nt: TGTGCCAGCAGCTTAAACCCAGGGGGTAGGACGTACTTC
j_call: TRBJ2-3; v_call: TRBV7-6; clone_size: -; cdr3_length: 12; d_call: -; cdr3_aa: CASSYRDDTQYF; cdr3_nt: TGTGCCAGCAGCTACAGGGATGATACGCAGTATTTT
j_call: TRBJ2-7; v_call: TRBV7-6; clone_size: -; cdr3_length: 13; d_call: -; cdr3_aa: CASSPSGLGEQYF; cdr3_nt: TGTGCCAGCAGCCCATCAGGGTTGGGTGAGCAGTACTTC
j_call: TRBJ2-7; v_call: TRBV5-1; clone_size: -; cdr3_length: 17; d_call: TRBD2; cdr3_aa: CASSLGEGSRGAYEQYF; cdr3_nt: TGCGCCAGCAGCTTGGGGGAGGGGTCCAGAGGGGCCTACGAGCAGTACTTC
j_call: TRBJ2-7; v_call: TRBV14; clone_size: -; cdr3_length: 13; d_call: TRBD1; cdr3_aa: CASSQGTGREQYF; cdr3_nt: TGTGCCAGCAGCCAGGGGACAGGCAGGGAGCAGTACTTC
j_call: TRBJ1-2; v_call: TRBV7-8; clone_size: -; cdr3_length: 14; d_call: -; cdr3_aa: CASSLTGSHYGYTF; cdr3_nt: TGTGCCAGCAGCTTGACAGGCTCCCACTATGGCTACACCTTC
j_call: TRBJ2-5; v_call: TRBV6-4; clone_size: -; cdr3_length: 18; d_call: TRBD2; cdr3_aa: CASSDGGGGGAYQETQYF; cdr3_nt: TGTGCCAGCAGTGACGGTGGCGGGGGGGGCGCGTACCAAGAGACCCAGTACTTC
j_call: TRBJ1-1; v_call: TRBV11-3; clone_size: -; cdr3_length: 12; d_call: -; cdr3_aa: CASSGENTEAFF; cdr3_nt: TGTGCCAGCAGCGGAGAGAACACTGAAGCTTTCTTT
j_call: TRBJ1-4; v_call: TRBV19; clone_size: -; cdr3_length: 17; d_call: -; cdr3_aa: CATIDRRSGYPNEKLFF; cdr3_nt: TGTGCCACCATTGACAGACGTTCCGGTTATCCGAATGAAAAACTGTTTTTT
j_call: TRBJ1-1; v_call: TRBV5-1; clone_size: -; cdr3_length: 12; d_call: -; cdr3_aa: CASKAGETEAFF; cdr3_nt: TGCGCCAGCAAGGCAGGGGAGACTGAAGCTTTCTTT
j_call: TRBJ1-1; v_call: TRBV5-4; clone_size: -; cdr3_length: 15; d_call: -; cdr3_aa: CASQGGGIMNTEAFF; cdr3_nt: TGTGCCAGCCAGGGCGGGGGGATCATGAACACTGAAGCTTTCTTT
j_call: TRBJ1-1; v_call: TRBV4-1; clone_size: -; cdr3_length: 13; d_call: -; cdr3_aa: CASSSPGITEAFF; cdr3_nt: TGCGCCAGCAGCTCCCCAGGCATCACTGAAGCTTTCTTT
j_call: TRBJ1-5; v_call: TRBV6-5; clone_size: few; cdr3_length: 15; d_call: -; cdr3_aa: CASRGGGANSQPQHF; cdr3_nt: TGTGCCAGCAGGGGGGGAGGGGCTAACAGCCAGCCCCAGCATTTT
j_call: TRBJ2-1; v_call: TRBV5-6; clone_size: -; cdr3_length: 15; d_call: TRBD2; cdr3_aa: CASSSPTSGYNEQFF; cdr3_nt: TGTGCCAGCAGCTCCCCAACTAGCGGATACAATGAGCAGTTCTTC
j_call: TRBJ1-3; v_call: TRBV5-8; clone_size: -; cdr3_length: 16; d_call: -; cdr3_aa: CASNRLEGAARNTIYF; cdr3_nt: TGTGCCAGCAACCGCTTAGAAGGGGCGGCAAGAAACACCATATATTTT
j_call: TRBJ2-1; v_call: TRBV6-4; clone_size: -; cdr3_length: 13; d_call: -; cdr3_aa: CASADYPGNEQFF; cdr3_nt: TGTGCCAGCGCGGACTACCCAGGGAATGAGCAGTTCTTC
j_call: TRBJ2-1; v_call: TRBV5-1; clone_size: -; cdr3_length: 15; d_call: TRBD1; cdr3_aa: CASSLAGQGLREQFF; cdr3_nt: TGCGCCAGCAGCTTGGCTGGACAGGGTCTTCGGGAGCAGTTCTTC
j_call: TRBJ1-4; v_call: TRBV6-5; clone_size: -; cdr3_length: 14; d_call: -; cdr3_aa: CASSSTGINEKLFF; cdr3_nt: TGTGCCAGCAGTTCAACAGGGATCAATGAAAAACTGTTTTTT
j_call: TRBJ2-3; v_call: TRBV7-3; clone_size: once; cdr3_length: 13; d_call: -; cdr3_aa: CASCSAGTDTQYF; cdr3_nt: TGTGCCAGCTGTAGTGCGGGCACAGATACGCAGTATTTT
j_call: TRBJ2-1; v_call: TRBV6-1; clone_size: -; cdr3_length: 13; d_call: -; cdr3_aa: CASGGRGGDEQFF; cdr3_nt: TGTGCCAGCGGGGGTAGGGGGGGGGATGAGCAGTTCTTC
j_call: TRBJ1-5; v_call: TRBV19; clone_size: -; cdr3_length: 14; d_call: TRBD1; cdr3_aa: CASSSTGFDQPQHF; cdr3_nt: TGTGCCAGTAGTTCGACAGGGTTTGATCAGCCCCAGCATTTT